Listed below are T cell receptor beta chains from one sample, sequenced in a study of blood T cell repertoires in COVID-19. Libraries were prepared by immunoSEQ multiplex PCR; TCRdb keeps only in-frame clonotypes and omits some of them. The sample has tens of thousands of clones, roughly nine tenths seen once. Sequencing input: peripheral blood. The receptors come from a human donor with acute or convalescent COVID-19. The donor label of this sample is uncertain. The CDR3 runs from the conserved cysteine through the conserved F or W. Each record gives: clone size, J gene, D gene, V gene, CDR3 protein, CDR3 DNA. The D gene is left open where the match is weak. Only part of the rows carry a size: once, few, many, or a class if the clone is expanded.

size: -
J: TRBJ2-5
D: -
V: TRBV12-2
CDR3: CASRLGSFLWRGRETQYF
DNA: TGTGCAAGTCGCTTAGGTAGTTTTTTGTGGCGGGGGCGAGAGACCCAGTACTTC

size: -
J: TRBJ2-3
D: -
V: TRBV5-8
CDR3: CASSFNRDLTDTQYF
DNA: TGTGCCAGCAGCTTTAACAGGGACCTGACAGATACGCAGTATTTT

size: -
J: TRBJ1-2
D: TRBD1
V: TRBV6-2/TRBV6-3
CDR3: CASSQGQRDYTF
DNA: TGTGCCAGCAGCCAGGGACAGCGAGACTACACCTTC

size: -
J: TRBJ1-5
D: -
V: TRBV5-5
CDR3: CASSLGGPNQPQHF
DNA: TGTGCCAGCAGCTTGGGGGGGCCCAATCAGCCCCAGCATTTT

size: few
J: TRBJ1-3
D: -
V: TRBV30
CDR3: CAWSRGSGNTIYF
DNA: TGTGCCTGGAGTAGGGGTTCTGGAAACACCATATATTTT

size: -
J: TRBJ1-3
D: -
V: TRBV14
CDR3: CASSLLPGNTIYF
DNA: TGTGCCAGCAGCCTCCTCCCTGGAAACACCATATATTTT

size: -
J: TRBJ1-2
D: -
V: TRBV11-2
CDR3: CASSLEWGGYGYTF
DNA: TGTGCCAGCAGCTTAGAATGGGGGGGCTATGGCTACACCTTC

size: -
J: TRBJ1-2
D: -
V: TRBV7-2
CDR3: CASSLPDRMRDGYTF
DNA: TGTGCCAGCAGCTTACCAGACAGAATGCGTGATGGCTACACCTTC

size: -
J: TRBJ1-6
D: TRBD1
V: TRBV2
CDR3: CASLLKTGGSPLHF
DNA: TGTGCCAGCCTCCTGAAGACAGGGGGCTCACCCCTCCACTTT

size: -
J: TRBJ1-1
D: -
V: TRBV5-5
CDR3: CASSLLSGVNTEAFF
DNA: TGTGCCAGCAGCTTGCTGTCGGGAGTGAACACTGAAGCTTTCTTT

size: -
J: TRBJ2-3
D: -
V: TRBV5-4
CDR3: CASSLAGKDTQYF
DNA: TGTGCCAGCAGCTTGGCCGGTAAGGATACGCAGTATTTT

size: -
J: TRBJ2-7
D: -
V: TRBV24-1
CDR3: CATSESGEWNSYEQYF
DNA: TGTGCCACCAGTGAGAGTGGGGAGTGGAACTCCTACGAGCAGTACTTC

size: -
J: TRBJ1-4
D: -
V: TRBV11-2
CDR3: CASSLGQTNEKLFF
DNA: TGTGCCAGCAGCTTAGGGCAGACTAATGAAAAACTGTTTTTT

size: -
J: TRBJ2-1
D: -
V: TRBV6-5
CDR3: CASSWGQRGANNEQFF
DNA: TGTGCCAGCAGTTGGGGGCAGAGAGGGGCCAACAATGAGCAGTTCTTC

size: few
J: TRBJ2-2
D: -
V: TRBV3-1/TRBV3-2
CDR3: CASSQASLNTGELFF
DNA: TGTGCCAGCAGCCAAGCTAGTTTGAACACCGGGGAGCTGTTTTTT

size: -
J: TRBJ2-3
D: TRBD2
V: TRBV2
CDR3: CASSTPRDYRWYF
DNA: TGTGCCAGCAGCACTCCGCGGGACTATAGGTGGTATTTT

size: -
J: TRBJ2-6
D: -
V: TRBV5-1
CDR3: CASGSRDSGANVLTF
DNA: TGCGCCAGCGGCAGCCGGGACTCTGGGGCCAACGTCCTGACTTTC

size: -
J: TRBJ2-5
D: -
V: TRBV5-8
CDR3: CASSLTGFQETQYF
DNA: TGTGCCAGCAGCTTGACAGGGTTCCAAGAGACCCAGTACTTC

size: -
J: TRBJ1-1
D: -
V: TRBV12-5
CDR3: CASGLANMNTEAFF
DNA: TGTGCTAGTGGTTTGGCCAACATGAACACTGAAGCTTTCTTT

size: -
J: TRBJ1-5
D: TRBD1
V: TRBV27
CDR3: CASRGQGAYQPQHF
DNA: TGTGCCAGCAGAGGACAGGGGGCCTATCAGCCCCAGCATTTT

size: once
J: TRBJ2-2
D: TRBD2
V: TRBV5-1
CDR3: CASRAPGTSGSGTGELFF
DNA: TGCGCCAGCAGGGCCCCCGGGACTAGCGGGAGCGGGACCGGGGAGCTGTTTTTT

size: -
J: TRBJ2-6
D: -
V: TRBV6-6
CDR3: CASSPVGRHGGGANVLTF
DNA: TGTGCCAGCAGTCCTGTAGGGAGACACGGTGGCGGGGCCAACGTCCTGACTTTC

size: -
J: TRBJ1-3
D: TRBD1
V: TRBV14
CDR3: CASSQDHRGTIYF
DNA: TGTGCCAGCAGCCAAGACCACAGGGGTACCATATATTTT

size: -
J: TRBJ1-3
D: TRBD1
V: TRBV6-5
CDR3: CASSYLGQGAENTIYF
DNA: TGTGCCAGCAGTTACTTAGGACAGGGGGCGGAAAACACCATATATTTT

size: -
J: TRBJ2-3
D: -
V: TRBV15
CDR3: CATSAIQRLSTDTQYF
DNA: TGTGCCACCAGCGCCATTCAGAGACTAAGCACAGATACGCAGTATTTT

size: -
J: TRBJ2-2
D: TRBD2
V: TRBV28
CDR3: CASVRSGSSGELFF
DNA: TGTGCCAGCGTCCGTAGCGGGAGCTCCGGGGAGCTGTTTTTT

size: -
J: TRBJ2-2
D: -
V: TRBV29-1
CDR3: CSVEVPGRARPGELFF
DNA: TGCAGCGTTGAAGTCCCCGGCAGGGCTAGACCCGGGGAGCTGTTTTTT